This T cell receptor (beta chain) comes out of a study of shared clonotypes between healthy human individuals. The assay was immunoSEQ multiplex PCR, and TCRdb's table has in-frame clones only and misses some. The table shows about 1.1 million clones, with 78% occurring only once. The CDR3 contains 13 residues. V dropped 4 bases and J dropped 4 bases, with 11 bases sitting between them. Germline V gives CDR1 SGHRS, CDR2 YFSETQ. A remark on this clone: Its specificity is not known.

General study points: For sorted subsets, rarefaction showed incomplete sequencing despite large depth.

The clonotype comes from a man between 18 and 29 years old in good health. Some clones in this sample may be carry-over from other donors' samples. The chain is built from TRBV5-1 and TRBJ2-5; D not resolved. Sequences were obtained from memory CD4+ T cells from PBMCs. Subset in this sample: CD45RA-negative fraction. In DNA form, the CDR3 reads TGCGCCAGCAGCCGTGGGGTTGTAGAGACCCAGTACTTC. Translating it yields CASSRGVVETQYF.